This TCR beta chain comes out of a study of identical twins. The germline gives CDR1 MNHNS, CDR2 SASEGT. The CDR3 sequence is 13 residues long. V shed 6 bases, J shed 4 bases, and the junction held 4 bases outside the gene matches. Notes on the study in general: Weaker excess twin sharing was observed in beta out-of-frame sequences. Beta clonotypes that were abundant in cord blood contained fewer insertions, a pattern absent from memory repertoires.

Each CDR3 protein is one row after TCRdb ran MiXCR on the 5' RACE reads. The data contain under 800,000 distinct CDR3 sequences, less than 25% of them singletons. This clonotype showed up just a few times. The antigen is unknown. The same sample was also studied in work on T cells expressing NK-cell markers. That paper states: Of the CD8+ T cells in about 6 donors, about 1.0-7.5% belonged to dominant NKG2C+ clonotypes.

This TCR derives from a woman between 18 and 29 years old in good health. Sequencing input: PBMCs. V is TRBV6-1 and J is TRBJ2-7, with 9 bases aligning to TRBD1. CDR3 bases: TGTGCCAGCAGGGACAGGGGAGATTACGAGCAGTACTTC. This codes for CASRDRGDYEQYF.